The clone carrying this TCR beta chain was observed a few times. Its antigen remains unknown. The data originate from a study of T cell responses to AZD1222 COVID-19 vaccine. Whole-study context: Analysis merged second doses at about 4 or about 12 weeks. Study-wide findings and caveats: Spike-specific TCRs gained breadth and depth after people received two AZD1222 doses.

V dropped 4 bases and J dropped 9; count of bases not matched to a gene: 8. Looked up from germline, CDR1 is SGHTS and CDR2 is YDEGEE. The CDR3 runs 16 residues. TCRdb's table, derived via immunoSEQ multiplex PCR, lists solely in-frame clones and lacks some. The sample shows about 120,000 clones, less than 90% of them seen only once. This TCR came from an adult in good health. This chain connects TRBV5-8 to TRBJ2-1; 15 nucleotides line up with TRBD2. Here the sequenced sample was peripheral blood, taken on day 0 of AZD1222 vaccination. CDR3 in DNA: TGTGCCAGCAGCGGGGGACTAGCGGGAGGAGGAGGTGAGCAGTTCTTC. Its translation is CASSGGLAGGGGEQFF.